The T cell receptor (beta chain) under discussion was sequenced for a study of blood T cell repertoires in COVID-19. Overall study context: Sites in the United States, Italy and Spain provided acute and convalescent COVID-19 samples. PBMCs, B-cell-depleted T cells, or T cells provided the cDNA or gDNA that made up the material.

There are 16 residues in the CDR3. Original processing methods: Reference gene primer amplification gave nucleated cell count estimates. Sequencing used immunoSEQ multiplex PCR; TCRdb keeps in-frame clones, though not all of them. D and trimming come from the DNA, and the V and J calls and clone size come from that table. The data hold some 130,000 clones, with approximately 83% observed a single time. The sequenced sample was peripheral blood. The chain employs TRBV21-1 and TRBJ1-5; the table's TRBD1 call for D was not verified on the DNA. TRBV21-1 is listed as a pseudogene. The source is a woman between 50 and 59 years old who had recovered from COVID-19. CDR3 sequence (DNA): TGTGCCAGCAGCACTCCGTCGGACAGGGACAATCAGCCCCAGCATTTT. As protein: CASSTPSDRDNQPQHF.